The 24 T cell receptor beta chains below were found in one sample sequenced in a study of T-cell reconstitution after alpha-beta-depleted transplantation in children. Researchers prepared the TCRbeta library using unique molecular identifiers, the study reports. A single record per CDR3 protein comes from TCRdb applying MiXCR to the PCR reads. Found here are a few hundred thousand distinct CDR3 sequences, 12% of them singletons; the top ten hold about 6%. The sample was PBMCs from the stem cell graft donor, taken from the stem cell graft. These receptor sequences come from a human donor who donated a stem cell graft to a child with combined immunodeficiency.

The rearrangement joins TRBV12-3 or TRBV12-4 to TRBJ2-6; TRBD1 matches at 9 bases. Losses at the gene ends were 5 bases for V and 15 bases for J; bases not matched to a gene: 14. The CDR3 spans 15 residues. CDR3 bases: TGTGCCAGCAGTCCCCACCCGACAGGGGGTGGGCCCCTGACTTTC. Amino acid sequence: CASSPHPTGGGPLTF.

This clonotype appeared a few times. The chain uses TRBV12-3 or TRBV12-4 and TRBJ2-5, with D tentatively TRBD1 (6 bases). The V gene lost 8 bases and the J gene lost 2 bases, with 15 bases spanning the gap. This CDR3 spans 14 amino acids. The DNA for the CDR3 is TGTGCCAGCGCAGGAAGGGGGTGGCAAGAGACCCAGTACTTC. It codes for CASAGRGWQETQYF.

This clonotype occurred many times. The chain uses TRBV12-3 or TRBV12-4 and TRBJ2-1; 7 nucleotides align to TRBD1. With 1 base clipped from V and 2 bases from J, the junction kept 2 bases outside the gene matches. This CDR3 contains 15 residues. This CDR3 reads CASSLGGGPYNEQFF. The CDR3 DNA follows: TGTGCCAGCAGTTTAGGAGGGGGCCCCTACAATGAGCAGTTCTTC.

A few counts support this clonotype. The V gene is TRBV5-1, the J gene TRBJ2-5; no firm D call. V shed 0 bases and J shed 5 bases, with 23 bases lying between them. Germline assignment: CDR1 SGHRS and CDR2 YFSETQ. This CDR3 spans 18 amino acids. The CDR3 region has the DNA TGCGCCAGCAGCTTGGCCCGTTTTCAGCGCACGAGTTACGAGACCCAGTACTTC. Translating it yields CASSLARFQRTSYETQYF. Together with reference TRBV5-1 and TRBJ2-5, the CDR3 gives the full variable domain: KAGVTQTPRYLIKTRGQQVTLSCSPISGHRSVSWYQQTPGQGLQFLFEYFSETQRNKGNFPGRFSGRQFSNSRSEMNVSTLELGDSALYLCASSLARFQRTSYETQYFGPGTRLLVL.

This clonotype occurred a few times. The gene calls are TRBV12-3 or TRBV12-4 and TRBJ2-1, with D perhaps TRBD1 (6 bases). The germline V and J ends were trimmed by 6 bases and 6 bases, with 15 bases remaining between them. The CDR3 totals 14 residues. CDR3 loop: CASSRPGQLNEQFF. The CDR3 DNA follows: TGTGCCAGCAGCCGACCGGGACAACTCAATGAGCAGTTCTTC.

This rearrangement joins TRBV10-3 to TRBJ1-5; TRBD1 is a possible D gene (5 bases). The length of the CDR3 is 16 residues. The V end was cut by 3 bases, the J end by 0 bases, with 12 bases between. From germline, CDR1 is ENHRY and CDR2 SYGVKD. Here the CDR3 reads CAISDGGGYSNQPQHF. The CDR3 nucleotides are TGTGCCATCAGTGATGGGGGAGGCTATAGCAATCAGCCCCAGCATTTT.

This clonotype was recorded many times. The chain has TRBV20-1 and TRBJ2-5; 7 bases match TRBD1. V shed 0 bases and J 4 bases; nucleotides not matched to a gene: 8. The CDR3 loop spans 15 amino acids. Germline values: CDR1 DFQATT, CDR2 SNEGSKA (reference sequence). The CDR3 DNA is TGCAGTGCTAGAGATTTTACAGGGGTGGGAGAGACCCAGTACTTC. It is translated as CSARDFTGVGETQYF.

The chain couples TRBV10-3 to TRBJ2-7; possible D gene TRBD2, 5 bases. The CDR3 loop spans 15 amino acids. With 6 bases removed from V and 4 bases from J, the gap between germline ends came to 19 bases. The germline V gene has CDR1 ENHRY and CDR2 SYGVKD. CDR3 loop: CAISATGILSYEQYF. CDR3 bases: TGTGCCATCAGCGCTACCGGGATTCTATCTTACGAGCAGTACTTC.

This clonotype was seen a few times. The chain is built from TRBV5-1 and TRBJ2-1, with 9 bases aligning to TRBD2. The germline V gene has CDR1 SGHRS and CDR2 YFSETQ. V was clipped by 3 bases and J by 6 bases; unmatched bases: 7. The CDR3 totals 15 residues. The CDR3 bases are TGCGCCAGCAGCTCCGCTAGGACTAGCGTCAATGAGCAGTTCTTC. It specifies CASSSARTSVNEQFF.

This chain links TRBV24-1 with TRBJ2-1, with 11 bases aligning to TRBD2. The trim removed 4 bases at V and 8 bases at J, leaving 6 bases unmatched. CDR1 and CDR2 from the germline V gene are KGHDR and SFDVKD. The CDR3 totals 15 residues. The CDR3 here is CATSETSGRGDEQFF. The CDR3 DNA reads TGTGCCACCAGTGAAACTAGCGGGAGAGGCGATGAGCAGTTCTTC.

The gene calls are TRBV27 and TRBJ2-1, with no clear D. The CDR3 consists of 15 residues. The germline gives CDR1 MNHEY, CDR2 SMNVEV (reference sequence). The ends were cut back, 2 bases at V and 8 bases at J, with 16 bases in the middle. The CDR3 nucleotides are TGTGCCAGCAGTTTAATCCCGCTAGGGCTCTATGAGCAGTTCTTC. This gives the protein CASSLIPLGLYEQFF.

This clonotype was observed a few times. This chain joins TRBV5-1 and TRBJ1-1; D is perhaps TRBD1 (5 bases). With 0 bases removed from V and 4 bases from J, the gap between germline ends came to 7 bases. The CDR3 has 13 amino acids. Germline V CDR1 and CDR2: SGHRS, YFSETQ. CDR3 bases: TGCGCCAGCAGCTTGGAAGGGACCACTGAAGCTTTCTTT. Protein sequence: CASSLEGTTEAFF.

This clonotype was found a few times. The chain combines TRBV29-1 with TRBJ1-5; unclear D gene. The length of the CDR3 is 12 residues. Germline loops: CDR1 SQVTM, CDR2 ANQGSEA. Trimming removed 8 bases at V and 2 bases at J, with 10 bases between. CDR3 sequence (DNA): TGCAGCATAATGGTTTGCAATCAGCCCCAGCATTTT. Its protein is CSIMVCNQPQHF.

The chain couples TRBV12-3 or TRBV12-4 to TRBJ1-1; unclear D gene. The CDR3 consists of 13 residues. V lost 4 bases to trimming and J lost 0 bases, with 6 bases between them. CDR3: CASSSLMNTEAFF. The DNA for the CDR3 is TGTGCCAGCAGTTCCCTCATGAACACTGAAGCTTTCTTT.

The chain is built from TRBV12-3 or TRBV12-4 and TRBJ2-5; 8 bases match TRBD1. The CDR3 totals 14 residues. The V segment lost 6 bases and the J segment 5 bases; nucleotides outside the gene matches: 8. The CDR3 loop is CASRLQGGRETQYF. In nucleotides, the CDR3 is TGTGCCAGCAGACTACAGGGGGGCCGGGAGACCCAGTACTTC.

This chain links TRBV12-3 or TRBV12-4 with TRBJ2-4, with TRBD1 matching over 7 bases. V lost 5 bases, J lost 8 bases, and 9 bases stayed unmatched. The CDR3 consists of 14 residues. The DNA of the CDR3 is TGTGCCAGCAGTATAAGACAGGGTCGGGACATTCAGTACTTC. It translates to CASSIRQGRDIQYF.

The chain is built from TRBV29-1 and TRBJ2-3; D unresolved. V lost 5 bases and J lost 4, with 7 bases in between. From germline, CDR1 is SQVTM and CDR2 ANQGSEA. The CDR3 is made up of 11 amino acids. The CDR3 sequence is CSVNRADTQYF. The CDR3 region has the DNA TGCAGCGTTAATAGAGCAGATACGCAGTATTTT.

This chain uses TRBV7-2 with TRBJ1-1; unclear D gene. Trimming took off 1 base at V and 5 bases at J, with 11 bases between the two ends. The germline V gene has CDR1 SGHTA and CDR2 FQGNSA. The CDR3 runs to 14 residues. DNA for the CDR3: TGTGCCAGCAGCTTAGACCCCCACATAACTGAAGCTTTCTTT. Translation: CASSLDPHITEAFF.

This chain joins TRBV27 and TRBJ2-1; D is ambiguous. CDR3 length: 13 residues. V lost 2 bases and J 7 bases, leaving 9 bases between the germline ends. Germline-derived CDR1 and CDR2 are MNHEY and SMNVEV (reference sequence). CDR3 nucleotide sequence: TGTGCCAGCAGTTTAGCGCCCCGGAATGAGCAGTTCTTC. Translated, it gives CASSLAPRNEQFF.

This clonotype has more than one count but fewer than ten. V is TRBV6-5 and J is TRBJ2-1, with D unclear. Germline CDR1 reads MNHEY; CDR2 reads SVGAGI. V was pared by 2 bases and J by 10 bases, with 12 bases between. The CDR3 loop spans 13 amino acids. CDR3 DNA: TGTGCCAGCAGTTACCTGGCGGTGAAGGAGCAGTTCTTC. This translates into CASSYLAVKEQFF.

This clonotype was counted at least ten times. The chain's CDR3 is CASSEGQGAHEQYF. Written as DNA, the CDR3 is TGTGCCAGCAGCGAGGGACAGGGGGCCCACGAGCAGTACTTC. This sequence joins TRBV9 and TRBJ2-7; TRBD1 agrees at 12 bases. Trimming cost V 3 bases and J 5 bases; bases outside gene matches: 3. CDR3 size: 14 residues. Germline CDR1 is SGDLS and CDR2 is YYNGEE.

CDR3 in amino acids: CATGGASSYNEQFF. DNA for the CDR3: TGTGCCACCGGAGGCGCCAGCTCCTACAATGAGCAGTTCTTC. The chain employs TRBV15 and TRBJ2-1, with D perhaps TRBD2 (5 bases). V shed 8 bases and J shed 0 bases, with 11 bases lying between them. This CDR3 spans 14 amino acids. The germline V gene has CDR1 LNHNV and CDR2 YYDKDF (reference sequence). Full variable domain (outside the CDR3, taken from reference TRBV15 and TRBJ2-1): DAMVIQNPRYQVTQFGKPVTLSCSQTLNHNVMYWYQQKSSQAPKLLFHYYDKDFNNEADTPDNFQSRRPNTSFCFLDIRSPGLGDTAMYLCATGGASSYNEQFFGPGTRLTVL.

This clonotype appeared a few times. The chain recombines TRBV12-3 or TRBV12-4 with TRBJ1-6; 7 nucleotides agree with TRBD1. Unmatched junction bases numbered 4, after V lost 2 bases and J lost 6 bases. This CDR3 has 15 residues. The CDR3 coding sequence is TGTGCCAGCAGTTTAAGAGGGACAGTTAATTCACCCCTCCACTTT. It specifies CASSLRGTVNSPLHF.

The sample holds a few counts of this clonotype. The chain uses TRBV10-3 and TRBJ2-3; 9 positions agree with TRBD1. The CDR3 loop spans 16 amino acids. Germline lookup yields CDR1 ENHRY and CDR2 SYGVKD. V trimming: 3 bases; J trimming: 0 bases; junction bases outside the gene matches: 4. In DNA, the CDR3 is TGTGCCATCAGTGACCCGGGACAGGGTAGCACAGATACGCAGTATTTT. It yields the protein CAISDPGQGSTDTQYF.